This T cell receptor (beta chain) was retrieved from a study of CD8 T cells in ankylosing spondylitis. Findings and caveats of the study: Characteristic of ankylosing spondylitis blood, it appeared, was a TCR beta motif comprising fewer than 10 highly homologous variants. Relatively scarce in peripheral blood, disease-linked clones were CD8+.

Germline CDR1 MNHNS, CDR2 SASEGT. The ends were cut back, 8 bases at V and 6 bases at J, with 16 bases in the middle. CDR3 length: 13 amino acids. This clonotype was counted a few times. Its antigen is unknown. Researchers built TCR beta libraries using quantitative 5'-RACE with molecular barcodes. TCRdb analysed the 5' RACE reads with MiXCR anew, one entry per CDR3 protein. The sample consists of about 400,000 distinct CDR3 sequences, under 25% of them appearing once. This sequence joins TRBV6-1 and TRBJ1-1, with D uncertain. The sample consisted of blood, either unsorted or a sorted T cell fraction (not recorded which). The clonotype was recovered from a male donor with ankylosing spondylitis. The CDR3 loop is CASGGRMMAEAFF. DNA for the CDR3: TGTGCCAGCGGAGGACGGATGATGGCTGAAGCTTTCTTT.